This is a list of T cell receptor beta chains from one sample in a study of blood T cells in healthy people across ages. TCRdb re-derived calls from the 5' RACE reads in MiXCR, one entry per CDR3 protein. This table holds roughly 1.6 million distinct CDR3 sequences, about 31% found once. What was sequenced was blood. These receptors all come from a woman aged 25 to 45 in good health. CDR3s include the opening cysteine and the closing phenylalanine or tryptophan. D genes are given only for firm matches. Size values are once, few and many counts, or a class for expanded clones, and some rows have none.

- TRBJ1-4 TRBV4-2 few TGTGCCAGCAGCCAACTTACAGGCGCAACTAATGAAAAACTGTTTTTT CASSQLTGATNEKLFF
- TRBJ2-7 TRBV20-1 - TGCAGTGCTAGATGGAGACAGGCTTACGAGCAGTACTTC CSARWRQAYEQYF
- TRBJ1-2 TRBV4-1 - TGCGCCAGCAGCCAAGCCCTAACAGGGAACTATGGCTACACCTTC CASSQALTGNYGYTF
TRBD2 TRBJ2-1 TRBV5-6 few TGTGCCAGCAGCTTGGCGGCTAGCGGGACGGGTGAGCAGTTCTTC CASSLAASGTGEQFF
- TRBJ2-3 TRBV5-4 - TGTGCCAGCAGGACGGGAGTGGGAGCGGATACGCAGTATTTT CASRTGVGADTQYF
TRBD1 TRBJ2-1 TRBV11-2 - TGTGCCAGCAGCCACTCAGGGGGCAAGCTCGGTAATGAGCAGTTCTTC CASSHSGGKLGNEQFF
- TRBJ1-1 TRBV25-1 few TGTGCCAGCAGTGAAACATCCCGACGGGGAGCTTTCTTT CASSETSRRGAFF
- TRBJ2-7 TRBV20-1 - TGCAGTGCTAGAGATCGGGGAGGGGGCGCCGAGCAGTACTTC CSARDRGGGAEQYF
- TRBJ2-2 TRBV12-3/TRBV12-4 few TGTGCCAGCAGTTTACTCCAGGGAAACACCGGGGAGCTGTTTTTT CASSLLQGNTGELFF
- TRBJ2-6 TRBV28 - TGTGCCTCCGAACCAGGGGGGGGCTCTGGGGCCAACGTCCTGACTTTC CASEPGGGSGANVLTF
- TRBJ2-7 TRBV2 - TGTGCCAGCCAGGTGGCAGGGAAGGCCTACGAGCAGTACTTC CASQVAGKAYEQYF
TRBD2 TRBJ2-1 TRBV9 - TGTGCCAGCAGCTCGGGACTAGCGGGAGGCCTCAGTTCCTACAATGAGCAGTTCTTC CASSSGLAGGLSSYNEQFF
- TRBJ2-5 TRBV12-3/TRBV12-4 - TGTGCCAGCAGTCTCAGCGGACCCGGGAAGACCCAGTACTTC CASSLSGPGKTQYF
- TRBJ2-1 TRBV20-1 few TGCAGTGCTAGAGATCCTACGGGGGACTTCCTGAATACCTACAATGAGCAGTTCTTC CSARDPTGDFLNTYNEQFF
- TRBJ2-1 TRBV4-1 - TGCGCCAGCAGCCAAGCATGGAATCGGGGGAATGAGCAGTTCTTC CASSQAWNRGNEQFF